Shown below are 28 T cell receptor beta chains from a single sample sequenced in a study of cytomegalovirus exposure and HLA in healthy donors. Use of 60 Vbeta and 13 Jbeta primers characterized the PCR. TCRdb's copy holds only in-frame clones and misses some; the assay was immunoSEQ multiplex PCR. The sample lists around 140,000 clones, about three quarters occurring once. The sample taken for sequencing was PBMCs. All receptors come from a man aged 40-50 years in good health and CMV-seropositive.

The chain combines TRBV7-9 with TRBJ1-1, with a tentative D call TRBD1 (6 bases). The V end lost 5 bases, the J end lost 6 bases, and 19 bases lay between the germline ends. Germline CDR1 SEHNR, CDR2 FQNEAQ (reference sequence). CDR3 length equals 15 residues. The CDR3 DNA sequence: TGTGCCAGCAGCGACACAGGGCGAATATCGGCTGAAGCTTTCTTT. Protein: CASSDTGRISAEAFF.

V is TRBV5-4 and J is TRBJ2-4, with D possibly matching TRBD2 (6 bases). The V end was cut by 2 bases, the J end by 3 bases, with 6 bases between. Germline assignment: CDR1 SGHNT and CDR2 YYREEE (reference sequence). There are 13 residues in the CDR3. CDR3 residues: CASSLAGKNIQYF. The DNA of the CDR3 is TGTGCCAGCAGCTTAGCGGGCAAAAACATTCAGTACTTC.

Only one count was recorded for this clone. This chain links TRBV4-1 with TRBJ2-2; 9 nucleotides agree with TRBD2. In germline, CDR1 is MGHRA, CDR2 YSYEKL. Trimming cost V 1 base and J 4 bases; bases outside gene matches: 16. CDR3 length: 20 residues. The CDR3 DNA reads TGCGCCAGCAGCCAAGGGATACTTAGGCGGGGGGGAGCGGCCACCGGGGAGCTGTTTTTT. Protein: CASSQGILRRGGAATGELFF.

This chain joins TRBV7-9 and TRBJ2-2; 11 bases are a match to TRBD2. The CDR3 contains 16 residues. Germline lookup yields CDR1 SEHNR and CDR2 FQNEAQ (reference sequence). With 4 bases clipped from V and 4 bases from J, the junction kept 5 bases outside the gene matches. The CDR3 here is CASSSPGLAATGELFF. CDR3 DNA: TGTGCCAGCAGCTCTCCGGGACTAGCGGCCACCGGGGAGCTGTTTTTT. The variable domain in full, completed from reference TRBV7-9 and TRBJ2-2, reads DTGVSQNPRHKITKRGQNVTFRCDPISEHNRLYWYRQTLGQGPEFLTYFQNEAQLEKSRLLSDRFSAERPKGSFSTLEIQRTEQGDSAMYLCASSSPGLAATGELFFGEGSRLTVL.

The CDR3 reads CASQRTSASYEQYF. The CDR3 nucleotides are TGTGCCTCCCAGAGGACTAGCGCCTCCTACGAGCAGTACTTC. This chain joins TRBV10-3 and TRBJ2-7; 9 bases line up with TRBD2. The CDR3 spans 14 residues. The V gene's germline CDR1 is ENHRY and CDR2 SYGVKD. Trimming cost V 11 bases and J 0 bases; bases outside gene matches: 8.

The rearrangement links TRBV18 to TRBJ2-1; D call uncertain. V lost 3 bases, J lost 6 bases, and 15 bases lay in between. The CDR3 spans 15 residues. Per germline, CDR1 KGHSH and CDR2 LQKENI. The CDR3, as DNA: TGTGCCAGCTCACCCGGGTCCTCCGGGTCCAATGAGCAGTTCTTC. It encodes CASSPGSSGSNEQFF.

The chain uses TRBV6-5 and TRBJ2-3; tentative D call: TRBD2 (5 bases). The CDR3 has 16 amino acids. The V gene's germline CDR1 is MNHEY and CDR2 SVGAGI. V lost 0 bases to trimming and J lost 2 bases, with 12 bases between them. CDR3 coding DNA: TGTGCCAGCAGTTACTCGAGCGGTCTAGTCACAGATACGCAGTATTTT. Translating it yields CASSYSSGLVTDTQYF.

This chain links TRBV7-2 with TRBJ1-2; D possibly corresponds to TRBD1 (6 bases). The CDR3 runs 14 residues. Deletions cut 0 bases from V and 7 bases from J, with 12 bases between. Germline lookup yields CDR1 SGHTA and CDR2 FQGNSA. CDR3 in amino acids: CASSLARGARGYTF. DNA for the CDR3: TGTGCCAGCAGCTTAGCGCGGGGGGCTCGTGGCTACACCTTC.

The chain couples TRBV9 to TRBJ2-3; the match to TRBD2 covers 9 bases. This CDR3 contains 17 residues. The V gene end was trimmed by 0 bases and the J gene end by 3 bases; junction bases not matched to a gene: 8. Germline lookup yields CDR1 SGDLS and CDR2 YYNGEE. The CDR3 coding sequence is TGTGCCAGCAGCGTAGGGCTAGCGGGATCAGGAACAGATACGCAGTATTTT. As protein: CASSVGLAGSGTDTQYF.

The V call is TRBV19, the J call TRBJ2-1; 8 nucleotides align to TRBD1. From germline, CDR1 is LNHDA and CDR2 SQIVND (reference sequence). Losses at the gene ends were 0 bases for V and 3 bases for J; bases not matched to a gene: 4. The length of the CDR3 is 16 residues. The CDR3 loop is CASSIDRQGNYNEQFF. CDR3 nucleotide sequence: TGTGCCAGTAGTATAGATCGACAGGGGAACTACAATGAGCAGTTCTTC.

The rearrangement joins TRBV7-2 to TRBJ2-7; D is undetermined. The CDR3 loop spans 13 amino acids. From germline, CDR1 is SGHTA and CDR2 FQGNSA. Trimming removed 5 bases at V and 1 base at J, with 9 bases between. The CDR3 reads CASSTSNSYEQYF. CDR3 bases: TGTGCCAGCAGCACATCGAATTCCTACGAGCAGTACTTC.

V is TRBV9 and J is TRBJ2-5; possibly TRBD2 for D (5 bases). The CDR3 extends over 13 amino acids. V lost 0 bases, J lost 5 bases, and 8 bases lay in between. Germline loops: CDR1 SGDLS, CDR2 YYNGEE. CDR3 in amino acids: CASSVVSGETQYF. The DNA of the CDR3 is TGTGCCAGCAGCGTAGTATCGGGGGAGACCCAGTACTTC.

This clone has just one count. The rearrangement links TRBV2 to TRBJ2-6; 7 nucleotides line up with TRBD1. Germline values: CDR1 SNHLY, CDR2 FYNNEI. The length of the CDR3 is 17 residues. The V gene end was trimmed by 7 bases and the J gene end by 4 bases; junction bases not matched to a gene: 13. CDR3 in DNA: TGTGCCAGCACCCTTCTGGCTACAGGGGCCGGGGCCAACGTCCTGACTTTC. Its translation is CASTLLATGAGANVLTF.

V usage is TRBV5-1 and J usage is TRBJ2-7, with D perhaps TRBD2 (5 bases). V lost 5 bases and J lost 2, with 14 bases in between. Germline CDR1 SGHRS, CDR2 YFSETQ. The CDR3 spans 14 residues. The CDR3 DNA reads as TGCGCCAGCAGTGAGGGTAGCGCGGCCTACGAGCAGTACTTC. Protein: CASSEGSAAYEQYF.

The chain uses TRBV4-1 and TRBJ1-2, with D uncertain. The germline CDR1 and CDR2 sequences are MGHRA and YSYEKL. V was trimmed by 1 base and J by 4 bases, leaving 10 bases between them. This CDR3 contains 14 residues. The CDR3 loop is CASSQVRTTYGYTF. CDR3 DNA sequence: TGCGCCAGCAGCCAAGTAAGGACTACCTATGGCTACACCTTC.

The gene calls are TRBV6-1 and TRBJ2-2; D is unclear. There are 14 residues in the CDR3. The V end was cut by 4 bases, the J end by 5 bases, with 11 bases between. From germline, CDR1 is MNHNS and CDR2 SASEGT. The chain's CDR3 is CASSVMQTTGELFF. DNA for the CDR3: TGTGCCAGCAGTGTTATGCAGACTACCGGGGAGCTGTTTTTT.

The CDR3 loop reads CASKTQGAGTQYF. DNA for the CDR3: TGTGCCAGCAAAACTCAGGGGGCGGGGACCCAGTACTTC. The chain uses TRBV6-5 and TRBJ2-5; 8 nucleotides align to TRBD1. With V trimmed by 7 bases and J by 7 bases, 8 bases remained unmatched. The germline V gene encodes CDR1 MNHEY and CDR2 SVGAGI. This CDR3 has 13 amino acids.

The rearrangement joins TRBV6-1 to TRBJ2-7, with 7 bases that match TRBD1. Germline V CDR1 and CDR2: MNHNS, SASEGT. This CDR3 spans 14 amino acids. With V trimmed by 3 bases and J by 10 bases, 12 bases remained unmatched. This CDR3 reads CASSEVKGAGAQYF. CDR3 nucleotide sequence: TGTGCCAGCAGTGAGGTCAAGGGGGCTGGGGCACAGTACTTC.

This clone has just a few counts. The V and J genes are TRBV5-4 and TRBJ2-5, with D perhaps TRBD1 (6 bases). Between the trimmed V and J ends, which lost 8 bases and 0 bases, there was a span of 17 bases. From germline, CDR1 is SGHNT and CDR2 YYREEE (reference sequence). The CDR3 covers 15 residues. The CDR3 DNA reads as TGTGCCAGTAACTGCCGGGACAAGTACCAAGAGACCCAGTACTTC. It encodes CASNCRDKYQETQYF.

The CDR3 loop is CASSIFGTGGYEQYF. In DNA, the CDR3 is TGTGCCAGTAGTATTTTCGGGACAGGGGGCTACGAGCAGTACTTC. The chain links TRBV19 to TRBJ2-7; 11 bases are a match to TRBD1. The CDR3 is made up of 15 amino acids. Germline V gene data show CDR1 as LNHDA and CDR2 as SQIVND (reference sequence). The J segment lost 3 bases and the V segment lost 3 bases, leaving 4 bases of the junction unmatched.

The chain is built from TRBV4-2 and TRBJ2-1, with a tentative D call TRBD2 (5 bases). CDR1 LGHNA and CDR2 YNFKEQ come from the germline V gene. There are 14 residues in the CDR3. The V end lost 1 base, the J end lost 7 bases, and 11 bases lay between the germline ends. The CDR3 here is CASSQGNEGNEQFF. The CDR3 bases are TGTGCCAGCAGCCAAGGAAACGAGGGAAATGAGCAGTTCTTC.

The chain has TRBV6-1 and TRBJ2-7, with TRBD2 matching over 11 bases. V lost 3 bases to trimming and J lost 0 bases; unmatched junction nucleotides: 1. The CDR3 is 15 amino acids. Germline lookup yields CDR1 MNHNS and CDR2 SASEGT. The DNA of the CDR3 is TGTGCCAGCAGTGAGGGGACTAGCGGCTCCTACGAGCAGTACTTC. This codes for CASSEGTSGSYEQYF.

The chain joins TRBV2 to TRBJ1-4, with D tentatively TRBD1 (5 bases). Germline V gene lookup returns CDR1 SNHLY and CDR2 FYNNEI. With 0 bases removed from V and 7 bases from J, the gap between germline ends came to 15 bases. There are 16 residues in the CDR3. The CDR3 here is CASSEARGGRGEKLFF. Here the CDR3 DNA reads TGTGCCAGCAGTGAAGCACGGGGGGGAAGGGGTGAAAAACTGTTTTTT.

V usage is TRBV28 and J usage is TRBJ1-1; D gene uncertain. This CDR3 region has 13 residues. CDR1 and CDR2 from the germline V gene are MDHEN and SYDVKM. V lost 3 bases and J lost 11, with 16 bases in between. The CDR3 spells CASSFSGVVRAFF. In nucleotides, the CDR3 is TGTGCCAGCAGTTTCTCGGGTGTGGTGCGGGCTTTCTTT.

A remark on this clone: Germline and junction disagree at one end, which may indicate a read error. This chain joins TRBV5-1 and TRBJ2-6; tentatively, D is TRBD1 (5 bases). Germline lookup yields CDR1 SGHRS and CDR2 YFSETQ. The CDR3 sequence is 16 residues long. The CDR3 region is CASSLVGDSGANGLTF. DNA of the CDR3: TGCGCCAGCAGCTTGGTGGGTGACTCTGGGGCCAACGGCCTGACTTTC. The full variable domain, in which reference TRBV5-1 and TRBJ2-6 provide the parts outside the CDR3, is KAGVTQTPRYLIKTRGQQVTLSCSPISGHRSVSWYQQTPGQGLQFLFEYFSETQRNKGNFPGRFSGRQFSNSRSEMNVSTLELGDSALYLCASSLVGDSGANGLTFGAGSRLTVL.

The chain joins TRBV9 to TRBJ1-2; 8 positions agree with TRBD1. CDR1 is SGDLS, CDR2 YYNGEE, per germline. Trimming removed 4 bases from V and 7 bases from J; junction bases left unmatched: 12. The CDR3 sequence is 15 residues long. The CDR3 loop is CASSRRRIQGGGYTF. The CDR3, as DNA: TGTGCCAGCAGCCGACGACGCATACAGGGGGGTGGCTACACCTTC.

This clone came up once. The CDR3, as DNA: TGCAGCGGAGGCAAAGGGCAGTACTTC. Protein sequence: CSGGKGQYF. The rearrangement uses TRBV29-1 and TRBJ2-7; D unclear. Trimming removed 7 bases from V and 9 bases from J, with 10 bases in between. Germline V gene data show CDR1 as SQVTM and CDR2 as ANQGSEA. The CDR3 is 9 amino acids.

The chain has TRBV9 and TRBJ2-7; 11 bases fit TRBD1. The CDR3 totals 16 residues. Germline V CDR1 and CDR2: SGDLS, YYNGEE. V dropped 2 bases and J dropped 3; count of bases not matched to a gene: 7. The CDR3 region has the DNA TGTGCCAGCAGCGTTGGACAGGGGGCTCCCTACTACGAGCAGTACTTC. It is translated as CASSVGQGAPYYEQYF.